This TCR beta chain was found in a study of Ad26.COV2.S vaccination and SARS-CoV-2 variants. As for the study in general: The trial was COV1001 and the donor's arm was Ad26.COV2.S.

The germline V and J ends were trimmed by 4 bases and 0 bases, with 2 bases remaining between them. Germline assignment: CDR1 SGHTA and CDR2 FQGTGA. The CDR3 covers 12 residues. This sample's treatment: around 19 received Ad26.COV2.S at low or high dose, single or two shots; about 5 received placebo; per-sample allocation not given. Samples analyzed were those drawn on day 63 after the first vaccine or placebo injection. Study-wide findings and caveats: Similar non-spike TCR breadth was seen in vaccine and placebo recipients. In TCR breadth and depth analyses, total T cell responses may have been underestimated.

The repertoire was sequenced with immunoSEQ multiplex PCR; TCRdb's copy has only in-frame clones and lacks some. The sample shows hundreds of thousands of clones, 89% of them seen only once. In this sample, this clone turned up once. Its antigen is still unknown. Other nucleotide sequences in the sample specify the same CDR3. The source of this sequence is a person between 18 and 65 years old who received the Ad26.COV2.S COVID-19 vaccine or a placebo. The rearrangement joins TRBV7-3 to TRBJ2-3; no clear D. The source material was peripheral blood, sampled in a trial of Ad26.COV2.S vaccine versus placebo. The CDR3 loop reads CASSSSTDTQYF. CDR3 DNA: TGTGCCAGCAGCTCTAGCACAGATACGCAGTATTTT.